This T cell receptor (beta chain) appears in the sequencing data of a study of T cell changes during pregnancy in multiple sclerosis. TCRdb keeps only in-frame clones here, not all; method: immunoSEQ multiplex PCR. The table records about 81,000 clones, 93% of them present only once. The CDR3 runs 16 residues. V lost 4 bases and J lost 8; bases outside the gene matches: 9. Germline CDR1 reads SGHRS; CDR2 reads YFSETQ. This clone was recorded only once. The chain links TRBV5-1 to TRBJ2-1, with TRBD2 matching 13 bases. The sample here was peripheral blood, taken in the third trimester of pregnancy. The sequence was collected from a female donor in good health, enrolled as a control in a pregnancy study. CDR3 sequence (DNA): TGCGCCAGCAGCATGACCCCGGGACTAGCGGGATATGAGCAGTTCTTC. Its protein is CASSMTPGLAGYEQFF.